The next 22 T cell receptor beta chains were all read from a single sample in a study of blood T cells in healthy people across ages. A J-beta primer mix and a sample-barcoded 5' primer were used in a second PCR of roughly 6 to 11 cycles. Using its own MiXCR run on the 5' RACE reads, TCRdb lists one record per CDR3 protein. The data contain over 700,000 distinct CDR3 sequences, just under 25% of them seen just once; the ten biggest clones take up 8% to 10%. The data were also submitted as part of a second study, on T cells of mothers and their children.

Sequencing was done on a sample of blood. The receptors originated from a boy between 10 and 17 years old in good health.

J is TRBJ2-1 and V is TRBV6-2 or TRBV6-3; D might be TRBD1 (6 bases). The CDR3 spans 16 residues. V lost 2 bases and J 5 bases, leaving 16 bases between the germline ends. The germline V gene encodes CDR1 MNHEY and CDR2 SVGEGT. CDR3 coding DNA: TGTGCCAGCAGTTACATCACAGGGACCTTGAACAATGAGCAGTTCTTC. Amino acid sequence: CASSYITGTLNNEQFF.

The table lists this clonotype with a few counts. The chain joins TRBV12-3 or TRBV12-4 to TRBJ2-7, with D perhaps being TRBD1 or TRBD2 (5 bases each). V lost 3 bases and J 2 bases, leaving 11 bases between the germline ends. The CDR3 runs to 14 residues. The CDR3 spells CASSFGGKPYEQYF. CDR3 sequence (DNA): TGTGCCAGCAGTTTTGGGGGAAAACCCTACGAGCAGTACTTC.

The genes are TRBV29-1 and TRBJ2-7, with unresolved D. Germline V gene sequence: CDR1 SQVTM, CDR2 ANQGSEA. V was trimmed by 4 bases and J by 3 bases, leaving 7 bases between them. This CDR3 is built from 11 residues. DNA for the CDR3: TGCAGCGTTGTAGGGTACTACGAGCAGTACTTC. Amino acids: CSVVGYYEQYF.

The V and J genes are TRBV20-1 and TRBJ2-7, with 9 bases that match TRBD2. Unmatched junction bases numbered 8, after V lost 1 base and J lost 4 bases. CDR1 is DFQATT, CDR2 SNEGSKA, per germline (reference sequence). The CDR3 has 15 amino acids. DNA for the CDR3: TGCAGTGCTAGAGGGAGTAGCGGGAGTCCATACGAGCAGTACTTC. Its protein is CSARGSSGSPYEQYF.

Concerning this clonotype: Likely a read error: the CDR3 ends without its conserved phenylalanine or tryptophan. The chain is built from TRBV4-1 and TRBJ2-7; TRBD2 might be the D (6 bases). The V gene lost 1 base and the J gene lost 2 bases, with 12 bases spanning the gap. This CDR3 has 15 amino acids. From germline, CDR1 is MGHRA and CDR2 YSYEKL. DNA of the CDR3: TGCGCCAGCAGCCAAGTCCAGCGGGCTACCTACGAGCAGTACTAC. Encoded protein: CASSQVQRATYEQYY.

The chain recombines TRBV25-1 with TRBJ1-3; the match to TRBD1 covers 9 bases. The trim removed 6 bases at V and 6 bases at J, leaving 15 bases unmatched. The CDR3 runs 17 residues. CDR1 and CDR2 from the germline V gene are MGHDK and SYGVNS. The CDR3 reads CASRGTGREVRANTIYF. The DNA for the CDR3 is TGTGCCAGCAGGGGGACAGGGAGGGAAGTAAGAGCAAACACCATATATTTT.

This clonotype has a single count. The chain uses TRBV5-1 and TRBJ2-1; a possible D gene is TRBD2 (6 bases). The CDR3 consists of 13 residues. V lost 4 bases and J 5 bases, leaving 10 bases between the germline ends. The germline gives CDR1 SGHRS, CDR2 YFSETQ. CDR3: CASSTGLNNEQFF. The CDR3 coding sequence is TGCGCCAGCAGCACGGGACTCAACAATGAGCAGTTCTTC.

The chain is built from TRBV29-1 and TRBJ2-5, with D possibly being TRBD2 (6 bases). V was cut by 4 bases and J by 5 bases, with 17 bases left in between. Germline loops: CDR1 SQVTM, CDR2 ANQGSEA. The CDR3 length is 14 residues. The CDR3 sequence: CSVGGAGQPETQYF. The CDR3 nucleotides are TGCAGCGTTGGGGGAGCGGGCCAGCCCGAGACCCAGTACTTC.

This chain uses TRBV29-1 with TRBJ2-5, with a weak D call TRBD1 (5 bases). The DNA end is more similar to TRBJ2-7, so the J call may be wrong. This CDR3 spans 12 amino acids. Germline V lookup: CDR1 SQVTM, CDR2 ANQGSEA. The CDR3 sequence: CSVGDSGNEQYF. CDR3 nucleotide sequence: TGCAGCGTTGGCGATTCAGGGAACGAGCAGTACTTC.

The chain uses TRBV6-1 and TRBJ2-7; D gene uncertain. Near its end, the DNA agrees better with TRBJ2-1, so the J call may be wrong. The CDR3 consists of 15 residues. The germline gives CDR1 MNHNS, CDR2 SASEGT. The CDR3 nucleotides are TGTGCCAGCAATCCAAGAGCCCCACAGTCCCATGAGCAGTTCTTC. This gives the protein CASNPRAPQSHEQFF.

This rearrangement joins TRBV5-1 to TRBJ2-5; TRBD1 is a possible D gene (6 bases). V lost 3 bases and J 5 bases, leaving 17 bases between the germline ends. This CDR3 has 15 residues. From germline, CDR1 is SGHRS and CDR2 YFSETQ. In DNA form, the CDR3 reads TGCGCCAGCAGCTCGTATACAGGGTCGACCGAGACCCAGTACTTC. Its translation: CASSSYTGSTETQYF. The full variable domain, rest sourced from reference TRBV5-1 and TRBJ2-5, is KAGVTQTPRYLIKTRGQQVTLSCSPISGHRSVSWYQQTPGQGLQFLFEYFSETQRNKGNFPGRFSGRQFSNSRSEMNVSTLELGDSALYLCASSSYTGSTETQYFGPGTRLLVL.

This clonotype was picked up a small number of times. V gene TRBV5-1 combines with J gene TRBJ2-4; D gene unclear. The CDR3 runs 18 residues. Germline CDR1 and CDR2: SGHRS and YFSETQ. V was trimmed by 2 bases and J by 0 bases, leaving 18 bases between them. The DNA for the CDR3 is TGCGCCAGCAGCTTAGGTTATAACAGCCTTTTAGCCAAAAACATTCAGTACTTC. Protein: CASSLGYNSLLAKNIQYF.

This chain connects TRBV18 to TRBJ2-6, with a tentative D call TRBD1 (5 bases). The CDR3 spans 17 residues. CDR1 and CDR2 from the germline V gene are KGHSH and LQKENI. Trimming took off 3 bases at V and 0 bases at J, with 12 bases between the two ends. The chain's CDR3 is CASSPGAPRSGANVLTF. CDR3 bases: TGTGCCAGCTCACCTGGGGCACCTCGCTCTGGGGCCAACGTCCTGACTTTC. The whole variable domain, remainder taken from reference TRBV18 and TRBJ2-6, is NAGVMQNPRHLVRRRGQEARLRCSPMKGHSHVYWYRQLPEEGLKFMVYLQKENIIDESGMPKERFSAEFPKEGPSILRIQQVVRGDSAAYFCASSPGAPRSGANVLTFGAGSRLTVL.

This chain connects TRBV5-1 to TRBJ2-1; a possible D gene is TRBD1 (5 bases). With 0 bases removed from V and 5 bases from J, the gap between germline ends came to 9 bases. Germline CDR1 is SGHRS and CDR2 is YFSETQ. The length of the CDR3 is 14 residues. CDR3 region: CASSLGQINNEQFF. The CDR3 DNA reads TGCGCCAGCAGCTTGGGACAGATAAACAATGAGCAGTTCTTC.

This clonotype has only a few counts. The DNA for the CDR3 is TGTGCCAGCAGCCAGAGGGACGAGGAAGAGACCCAGTACTTC. As protein: CASSQRDEEETQYF. The chain recombines TRBV13 with TRBJ2-5; either TRBD1 or TRBD2 may supply D (5 bases each). Germline assignment: CDR1 PRHDT and CDR2 FYEKMQ (reference sequence). Deletions cut 5 bases from V and 3 bases from J, with 13 bases between. The CDR3 is 14 amino acids.

The DNA for the CDR3 is TGCGCCAGCAGCACGCCAAGGGCAGAGGGAACCCAGTACTTC. Translated, it gives CASSTPRAEGTQYF. The genes are TRBV5-1 and TRBJ2-5; D is possibly TRBD2 (5 bases). The CDR3 runs to 14 residues. V was trimmed by 4 bases and J by 8 bases, leaving 18 bases between them. Germline V gene data show CDR1 as SGHRS and CDR2 as YFSETQ. The whole variable domain, remainder taken from reference TRBV5-1 and TRBJ2-5, is KAGVTQTPRYLIKTRGQQVTLSCSPISGHRSVSWYQQTPGQGLQFLFEYFSETQRNKGNFPGRFSGRQFSNSRSEMNVSTLELGDSALYLCASSTPRAEGTQYFGPGTRLLVL.

In its sample, this clonotype was seen a few times. This chain links TRBV10-3 with TRBJ1-1; no definite D call. Germline CDR1 and CDR2: ENHRY and SYGVKD. CDR3 length: 16 residues. V was shortened by 5 bases and J by 0 bases, with 16 bases between the two germline ends. CDR3: CAISSRTAELNTEAFF. Written as DNA, the CDR3 is TGTGCCATCAGTTCCCGGACGGCGGAGCTGAACACTGAAGCTTTCTTT.

This clonotype was counted a few times. The rearrangement uses TRBV29-1 and TRBJ1-4; D remains unclear. The V gene lost 7 bases and the J gene lost 0 bases, with 15 bases spanning the gap. The CDR3 loop spans 15 amino acids. The germline gives CDR1 SQVTM, CDR2 ANQGSEA. The CDR3 protein is CSALGPTATNEKLFF. CDR3 nucleotide sequence: TGCAGCGCTCTAGGCCCCACGGCAACTAATGAAAAACTGTTTTTT.

The rearrangement links TRBV20-1 to TRBJ1-2; D is uncertain. V was shortened by 3 bases and J by 8 bases, with 19 bases between the two germline ends. The CDR3 sequence is 14 residues long. The germline CDR1 and CDR2 sequences are DFQATT and SNEGSKA (reference sequence). CDR3 DNA: TGCAGTGCTAGGGACGCTCGTTCGTCAGTAGGCTACACCTTC. It yields the protein CSARDARSSVGYTF.

This clonotype turned up a few times. The V and J genes are TRBV20-1 and TRBJ2-5, with a weak D call TRBD1 (5 bases). This CDR3 spans 16 amino acids. V gave up 7 bases and J gave up 1 base, with 22 bases separating them. Germline V gives CDR1 DFQATT, CDR2 SNEGSKA (reference sequence). CDR3 sequence: CSVVQGPSELQETQYF. DNA of the CDR3: TGCAGTGTAGTCCAGGGCCCCTCAGAGCTCCAAGAGACCCAGTACTTC.

The J gene is TRBJ2-5, the V gene TRBV4-1; TRBD2 agrees at 10 bases. CDR3 length: 16 residues. The V gene end was trimmed by 4 bases and the J gene end by 5 bases; junction bases not matched to a gene: 10. Germline CDR1 MGHRA, CDR2 YSYEKL. Here the CDR3 reads CASSRGLAEGRETQYF. The CDR3 DNA is TGCGCCAGCAGCCGCGGACTAGCGGAGGGGAGGGAGACCCAGTACTTC.

This clonotype has a handful of counts. The chain uses TRBV2 and TRBJ2-5; 9 nucleotides agree with TRBD2. The CDR3 runs 14 residues. V lost 7 bases, J lost 5 bases, and 8 bases stayed unmatched. Germline V gives CDR1 SNHLY, CDR2 FYNNEI. CDR3 sequence: CASISASGGETQYF. The CDR3 nucleotides read TGTGCCAGCATATCGGCCAGCGGGGGGGAGACCCAGTACTTC.